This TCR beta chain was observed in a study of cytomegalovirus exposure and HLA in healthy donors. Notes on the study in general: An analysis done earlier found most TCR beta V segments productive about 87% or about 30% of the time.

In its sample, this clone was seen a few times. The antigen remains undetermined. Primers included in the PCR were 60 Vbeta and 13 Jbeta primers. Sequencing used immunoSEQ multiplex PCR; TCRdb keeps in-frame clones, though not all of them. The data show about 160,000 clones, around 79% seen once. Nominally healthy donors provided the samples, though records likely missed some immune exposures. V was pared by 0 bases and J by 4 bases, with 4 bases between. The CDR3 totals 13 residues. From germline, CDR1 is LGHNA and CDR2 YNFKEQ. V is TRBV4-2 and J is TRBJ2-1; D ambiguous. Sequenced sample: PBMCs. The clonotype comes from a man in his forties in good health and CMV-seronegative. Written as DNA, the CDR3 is TGTGCCAGCAGCCAAGAGACTTACAATGAGCAGTTCTTC. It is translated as CASSQETYNEQFF.